The clone carrying this T cell receptor beta chain has just a few counts. Its antigen is undetermined. These data originate in a study of blood T cells in healthy people across ages. The wider study: Every two T cells gave about one barcoded beta molecule via template switching. The study's findings and limits: Older individuals had lower TCR beta diversity per million T cells (the decline was roughly linear).

The CDR3 is 14 residues long. Per the germline V gene, CDR1 is SGHRS and CDR2 is YFSETQ. V was cut by 4 bases and J by 2 bases, with 12 bases left in between. Donors ranged from about 6 to 90 years old and were healthy Caucasians in Russia. A second about 7 to 11 cycle PCR used barcoded and J-beta primers. Unique molecular identifiers of 12 random nucleotides labeled each cDNA. One entry per CDR3 protein, called by TCRdb with MiXCR from the 5' RACE reads. The repertoire holds 600,000 to 800,000 distinct CDR3 sequences, with 45% to 60% as singletons. V and J are TRBV5-1 and TRBJ1-1; D might be TRBD1 (5 bases). The clonotype originates from a woman older than 75 in good health. The source material was blood. In DNA, the CDR3 is TGCGCCAGCAGCCTAAGGGGCCTTAACACTGAAGCTTTCTTT. Translation: CASSLRGLNTEAFF.